The rows below give T cell receptor beta chains drawn from one sample of a study of CD8+ T cells in alopecia areata. The method was immunoSEQ multiplex PCR; TCRdb's version includes in-frame clones alone and lacks a portion of them. The sample carries about 200,000 clones, just under 65% recorded once. The specimen comprised CD4+ T cells sorted from blood, sampled around week 49, from a patient treated with tofacitinib. The receptors derive from a human donor with alopecia areata. The CDR3 runs from the conserved cysteine through the conserved F or W. A D gene is named only where the DNA matches it firmly. Size is omitted from some rows. Given values are once, few, many or a class for expanded clones.

clone_size,d_call,v_call,j_call,cdr3_aa,cdr3_nt
NA,NA,TRBV6-1,TRBJ2-5,CASSEARGTARSTQYF,TGTGCCAGCAGTGAAGCGCGAGGGACCGCCCGGTCGACCCAGTACTTC
few,NA,TRBV29-1,TRBJ1-2,CSAQTPSYGYTF,TGCAGCGCCCAAACCCCTAGCTATGGCTACACCTTC
NA,TRBD2,TRBV10-3,TRBJ2-3,CAISGTSGGAISDTQYF,TGTGCCATCAGTGGCACTAGCGGGGGGGCTATCTCAGATACGCAGTATTTT
NA,NA,TRBV5-6,TRBJ1-1,CASSLRQWGGPTGTFF,TGTGCCAGCAGCTTGAGACAATGGGGCGGTCCCACCGGAACTTTCTTT
NA,TRBD2,TRBV9,TRBJ2-7,CASSVTTGGREQYF,TGTGCCAGCAGCGTTACAACGGGGGGGCGAGAGCAGTACTTC
NA,NA,TRBV7-2,TRBJ1-1,CASKLFGGTEAFF,TGTGCCAGCAAGTTATTTGGGGGTACTGAAGCTTTCTTT
NA,NA,TRBV29-1,TRBJ2-1,CSVPLGGSSYNEQFF,TGCAGCGTGCCCCTAGGAGGGAGCTCCTACAATGAGCAGTTCTTC
NA,NA,TRBV18,TRBJ2-7,CASSPREEQYF,TGTGCCAGCTCCCCCCGGGAGGAGCAGTACTTC
few,NA,TRBV2,TRBJ2-6,CASSEFASGANVLTF,TGTGCCAGCAGTGAATTCGCCTCTGGGGCCAACGTCCTGACTTTC
NA,NA,TRBV6-5,TRBJ1-2,CATLYGYTF,TGTGCCACCTTATATGGCTACACCTTC
NA,NA,TRBV29-1,TRBJ2-7,CSVFSPSLSGIYEQYF,TGCAGCGTCTTCTCACCTTCTCTGTCGGGGATCTACGAGCAGTACTTC
NA,NA,TRBV10-3,TRBJ2-5,CATGDFQETQYF,TGTGCCACTGGGGACTTTCAAGAGACCCAGTACTTC
NA,TRBD1,TRBV9,TRBJ2-3,CASSGRQGALGDTQYF,TGTGCCAGCAGCGGTCGACAGGGGGCGTTGGGAGATACGCAGTATTTT
NA,NA,TRBV7-2,TRBJ1-1,CASSSTHRAFF,TGTGCCAGCAGCTCCACCCACAGGGCTTTCTTT
NA,NA,TRBV27,TRBJ1-1,CASSPQGGGNTEAFF,TGTGCCAGCAGTCCACAGGGCGGAGGAAACACTGAAGCTTTCTTT
NA,NA,TRBV29-1,TRBJ2-3,CSVRGRYTDTQYF,TGCAGCGTCCGGGGCAGGTACACAGATACGCAGTATTTT
few,NA,TRBV29-1,TRBJ2-5,CSVEALYQETQYF,TGCAGCGTTGAGGCTTTGTACCAAGAGACCCAGTACTTC
NA,TRBD1,TRBV9,TRBJ1-2,CASTQGTGANYGYTF,TGTGCCAGCACCCAAGGGACAGGGGCTAACTATGGCTACACCTTC
few,NA,TRBV5-1,TRBJ2-3,CASSLKGGATNTDTQYF,TGCGCCAGCAGCTTGAAAGGGGGGGCCACCAACACAGATACGCAGTATTTT
NA,NA,TRBV4-3,TRBJ2-1,CASSVLKGGEQFF,TGCGCCAGCAGCGTATTGAAGGGTGGTGAGCAGTTCTTC
NA,TRBD2,TRBV2,TRBJ2-5,CASRTSGGGETQYF,TGTGCCAGCAGAACTAGCGGGGGAGGAGAGACCCAGTACTTC
NA,NA,TRBV15,TRBJ2-5,CATSRVGETQYF,TGTGCCACCAGCAGAGTAGGGGAGACCCAGTACTTC
NA,TRBD1,TRBV29-1,TRBJ2-1,CSVKSGTDYNEQFF,TGCAGCGTTAAATCCGGGACAGACTACAATGAGCAGTTCTTC
NA,NA,TRBV19,TRBJ2-2,CASSPIVSGELFF,TGTGCCAGTAGTCCAATAGTATCCGGGGAGCTGTTTTTT